This TCR beta chain was sequenced in a study of T cell repertoires in cytomegalovirus infection. Overall study findings and caveats: Cumulative frequency (of public TCR beta family members) identified carriers of CMV plus the relevant HLA.

This CDR3 region has 13 residues. Trimming took off 6 bases at V and 8 bases at J, with 13 bases between the two ends. Germline-derived CDR1 and CDR2 are MDHEN and SYDVKM. One entry per CDR3 protein, called by TCRdb with MiXCR from the reads. The sample holds about 770,000 distinct CDR3 sequences; almost 30% are singletons and the top ten take around 13%. This clonotype was recorded a few times. Its specificity is not known. This clonotype was obtained from a human donor in good health (CMV status not recorded). Some clones in this sample may be carry-over from other donors' samples. The source material was cultured CD8+ T cells from PBMCs, sampled from culture after CMV antigen stimulation. The V and J genes are TRBV28 and TRBJ1-4; D possibly corresponds to TRBD1 (6 bases). Written as DNA, the CDR3 is TGTGCCAGCAGACCTACAGGGCTCGAAAAACTGTTTTTT. This translates into CASRPTGLEKLFF.